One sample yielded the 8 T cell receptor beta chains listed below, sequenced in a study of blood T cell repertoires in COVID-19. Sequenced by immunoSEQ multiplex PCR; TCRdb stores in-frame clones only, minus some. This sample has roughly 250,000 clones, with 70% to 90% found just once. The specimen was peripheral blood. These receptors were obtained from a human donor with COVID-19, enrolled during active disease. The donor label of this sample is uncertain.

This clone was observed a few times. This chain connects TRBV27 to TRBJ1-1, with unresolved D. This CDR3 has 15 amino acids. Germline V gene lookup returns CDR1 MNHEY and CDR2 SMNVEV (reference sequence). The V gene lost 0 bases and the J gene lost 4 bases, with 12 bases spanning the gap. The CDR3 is CASSLSTGKSTEAFF. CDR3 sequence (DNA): TGTGCCAGCAGTTTATCGACGGGAAAGAGCACTGAAGCTTTCTTT.

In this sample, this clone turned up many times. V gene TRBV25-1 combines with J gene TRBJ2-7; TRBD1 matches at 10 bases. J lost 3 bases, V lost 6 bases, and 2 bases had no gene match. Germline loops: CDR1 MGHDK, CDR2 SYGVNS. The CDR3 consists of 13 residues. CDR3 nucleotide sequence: TGTGCCAGCAGGGGGACAGGGGTCTACGAGCAGTACTTC. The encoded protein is CASRGTGVYEQYF.

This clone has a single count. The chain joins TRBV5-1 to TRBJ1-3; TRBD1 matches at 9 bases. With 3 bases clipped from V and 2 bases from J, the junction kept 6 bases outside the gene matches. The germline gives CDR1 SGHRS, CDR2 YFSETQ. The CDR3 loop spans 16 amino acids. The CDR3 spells CASSWDRVSAGNTIYF. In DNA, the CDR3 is TGCGCCAGCAGCTGGGACAGGGTCTCGGCTGGAAACACCATATATTTT.

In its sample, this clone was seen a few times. In nucleotides, the CDR3 is TGTGCCAGCCGTAGATCAACTAATGAAAAACTGTTTTTT. Protein sequence: CASRRSTNEKLFF. The genes are TRBV9 and TRBJ1-4; D gene unclear. This CDR3 comprises 13 residues. V was cut by 7 bases and J by 0 bases, with 7 bases left in between. Germline assignment: CDR1 SGDLS and CDR2 YYNGEE.

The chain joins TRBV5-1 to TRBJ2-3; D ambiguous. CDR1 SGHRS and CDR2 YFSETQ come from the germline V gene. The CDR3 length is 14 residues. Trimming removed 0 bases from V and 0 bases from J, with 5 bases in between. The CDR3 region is CASSLDRSTDTQYF. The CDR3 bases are TGCGCCAGCAGCTTGGACCGGAGCACAGATACGCAGTATTTT.

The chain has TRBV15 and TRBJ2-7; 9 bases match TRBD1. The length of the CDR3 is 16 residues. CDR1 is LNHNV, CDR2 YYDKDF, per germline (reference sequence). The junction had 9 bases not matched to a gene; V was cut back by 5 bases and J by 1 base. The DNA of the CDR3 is TGTGCCACCAGCTCTAGTAGTGGGACAGGGTCCTACGAGCAGTACTTC. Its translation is CATSSSSGTGSYEQYF.

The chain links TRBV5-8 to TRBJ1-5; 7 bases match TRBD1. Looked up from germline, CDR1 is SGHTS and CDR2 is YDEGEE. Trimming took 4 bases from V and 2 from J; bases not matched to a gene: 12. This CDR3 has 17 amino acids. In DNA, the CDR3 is TGTGCCAGCAGCCGAGACAGGGTGTCTGTGGGCAATCAGCCCCAGCATTTT. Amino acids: CASSRDRVSVGNQPQHF. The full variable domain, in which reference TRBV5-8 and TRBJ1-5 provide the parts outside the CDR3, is EAGVTQSPTHLIKTRGQQATLRCSPISGHTSVYWYQQALGLGLQFLLWYDEGEERNRGNFPPRFSGRQFPNYSSELNVNALELEDSALYLCASSRDRVSVGNQPQHFGDGTRLSIL.

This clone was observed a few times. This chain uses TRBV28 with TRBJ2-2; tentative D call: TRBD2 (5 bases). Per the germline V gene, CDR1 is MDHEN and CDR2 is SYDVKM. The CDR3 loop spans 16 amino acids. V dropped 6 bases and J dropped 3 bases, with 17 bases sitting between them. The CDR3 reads CASSPTRAPYTGELFF. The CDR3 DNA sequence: TGTGCCAGCAGCCCAACTAGAGCCCCCTACACCGGGGAGCTGTTTTTT.